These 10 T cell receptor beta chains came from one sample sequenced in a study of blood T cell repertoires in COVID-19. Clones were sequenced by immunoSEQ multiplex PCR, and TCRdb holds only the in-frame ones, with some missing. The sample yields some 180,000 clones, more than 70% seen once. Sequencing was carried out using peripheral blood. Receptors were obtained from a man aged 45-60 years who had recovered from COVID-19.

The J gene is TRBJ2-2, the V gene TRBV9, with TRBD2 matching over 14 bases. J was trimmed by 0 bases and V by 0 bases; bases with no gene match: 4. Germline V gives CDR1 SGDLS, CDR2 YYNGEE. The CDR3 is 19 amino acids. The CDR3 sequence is CASSVVGLAGDSNTGELFF. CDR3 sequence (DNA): TGTGCCAGCAGCGTAGTGGGACTAGCGGGAGACTCGAACACCGGGGAGCTGTTTTTT.

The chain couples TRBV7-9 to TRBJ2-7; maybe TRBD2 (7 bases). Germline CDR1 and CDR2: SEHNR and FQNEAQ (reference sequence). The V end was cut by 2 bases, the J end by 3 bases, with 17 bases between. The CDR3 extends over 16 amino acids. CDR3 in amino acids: CASSLSFPAGHYEQYF. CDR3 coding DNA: TGTGCCAGCAGCTTATCTTTTCCAGCGGGACACTACGAGCAGTACTTC.

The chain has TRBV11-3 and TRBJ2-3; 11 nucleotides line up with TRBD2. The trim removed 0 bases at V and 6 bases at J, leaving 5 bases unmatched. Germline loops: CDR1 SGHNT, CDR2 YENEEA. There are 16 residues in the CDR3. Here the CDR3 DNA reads TGTGCCAGCAGCTTAGACCTAGCGGGGGGTCGCGATACGCAGTATTTT. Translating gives CASSLDLAGGRDTQYF.

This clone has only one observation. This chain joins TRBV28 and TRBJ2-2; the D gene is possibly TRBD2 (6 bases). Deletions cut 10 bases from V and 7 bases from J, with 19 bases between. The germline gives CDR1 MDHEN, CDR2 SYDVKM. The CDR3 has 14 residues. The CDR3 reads CATLRDSIGGELFF. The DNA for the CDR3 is TGTGCCACTCTCCGGGACTCTATAGGCGGGGAGCTGTTTTTT.

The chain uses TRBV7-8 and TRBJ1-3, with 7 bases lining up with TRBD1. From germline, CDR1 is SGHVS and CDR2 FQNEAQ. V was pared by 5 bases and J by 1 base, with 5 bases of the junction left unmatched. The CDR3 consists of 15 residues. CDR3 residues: CASSPETGSGNTIYF. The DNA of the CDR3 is TGTGCCAGCAGCCCCGAGACAGGGTCTGGAAACACCATATATTTT.

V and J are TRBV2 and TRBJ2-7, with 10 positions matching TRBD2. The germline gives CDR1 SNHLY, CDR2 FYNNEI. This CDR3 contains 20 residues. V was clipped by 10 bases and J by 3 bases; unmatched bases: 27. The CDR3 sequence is CAIHMGDRATSGKMGYEQYF. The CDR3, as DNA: TGTGCCATTCATATGGGCGACAGGGCTACTAGCGGGAAGATGGGCTACGAGCAGTACTTC.

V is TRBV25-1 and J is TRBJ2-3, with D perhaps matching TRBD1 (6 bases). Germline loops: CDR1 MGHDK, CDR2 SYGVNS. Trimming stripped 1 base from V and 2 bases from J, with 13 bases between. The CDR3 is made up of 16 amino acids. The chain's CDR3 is CASSEWGRGVTDTQYF. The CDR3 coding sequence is TGTGCCAGCAGTGAATGGGGCAGGGGAGTCACAGATACGCAGTATTTT.

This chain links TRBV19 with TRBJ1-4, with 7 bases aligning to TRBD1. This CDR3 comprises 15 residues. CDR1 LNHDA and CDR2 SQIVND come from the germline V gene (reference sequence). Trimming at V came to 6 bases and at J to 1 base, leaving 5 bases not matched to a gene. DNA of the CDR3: TGTGCCAGTAGGCCAGGGGGAGGAACTAATGAAAAACTGTTTTTT. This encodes CASRPGGGTNEKLFF.

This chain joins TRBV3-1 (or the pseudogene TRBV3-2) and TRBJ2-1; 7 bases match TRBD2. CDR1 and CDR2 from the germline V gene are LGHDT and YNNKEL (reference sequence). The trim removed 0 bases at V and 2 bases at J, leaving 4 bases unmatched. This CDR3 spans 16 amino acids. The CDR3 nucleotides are TGTGCCAGCAGCCAAGATCGACTAGCACCCTACAATGAGCAGTTCTTC. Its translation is CASSQDRLAPYNEQFF.

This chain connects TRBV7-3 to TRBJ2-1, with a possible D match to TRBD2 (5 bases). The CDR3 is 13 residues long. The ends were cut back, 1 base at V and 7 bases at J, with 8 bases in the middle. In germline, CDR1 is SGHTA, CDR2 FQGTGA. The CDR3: CASSLISGNEQFF. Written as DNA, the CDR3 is TGTGCCAGCAGCTTAATTTCGGGAAATGAGCAGTTCTTC.